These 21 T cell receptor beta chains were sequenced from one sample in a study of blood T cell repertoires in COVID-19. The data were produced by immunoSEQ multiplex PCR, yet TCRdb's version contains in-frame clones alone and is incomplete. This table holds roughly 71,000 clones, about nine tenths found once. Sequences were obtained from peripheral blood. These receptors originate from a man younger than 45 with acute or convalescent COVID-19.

The CDR3 DNA reads as TGTGCCAGCAGCCTCGAGGCGGCGGGATTGTCAGATACGCAGTATTTT. Amino acid sequence: CASSLEAAGLSDTQYF. The rearrangement uses TRBV6-2 or TRBV6-3 and TRBJ2-3, with D maybe TRBD2 (6 bases). The CDR3 has 16 amino acids. The V end was cut by 6 bases, the J end by 4 bases, with 20 bases between. Germline V gene sequence: CDR1 MNHEY, CDR2 SVGEGT.

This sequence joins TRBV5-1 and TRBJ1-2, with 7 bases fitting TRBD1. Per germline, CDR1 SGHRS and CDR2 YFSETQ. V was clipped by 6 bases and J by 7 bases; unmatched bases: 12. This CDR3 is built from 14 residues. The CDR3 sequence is CASNSGGRSGGYTF. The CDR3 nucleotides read TGCGCCAGCAACTCAGGGGGTCGATCGGGTGGCTACACCTTC.

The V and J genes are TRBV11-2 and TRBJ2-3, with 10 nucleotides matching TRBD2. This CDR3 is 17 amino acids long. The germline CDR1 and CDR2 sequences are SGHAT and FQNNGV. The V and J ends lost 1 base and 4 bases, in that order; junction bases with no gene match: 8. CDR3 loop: CASSLVVLAGVSDTQYF. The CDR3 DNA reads TGTGCCAGCAGCTTAGTTGTCCTAGCGGGAGTGTCAGATACGCAGTATTTT.

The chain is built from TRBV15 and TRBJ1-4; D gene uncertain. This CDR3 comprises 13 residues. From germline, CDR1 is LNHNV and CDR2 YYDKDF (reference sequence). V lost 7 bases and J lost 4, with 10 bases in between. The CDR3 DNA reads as TGTGCCACCAACGGTCTCAATAATGAAAAACTGTTTTTT. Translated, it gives CATNGLNNEKLFF.

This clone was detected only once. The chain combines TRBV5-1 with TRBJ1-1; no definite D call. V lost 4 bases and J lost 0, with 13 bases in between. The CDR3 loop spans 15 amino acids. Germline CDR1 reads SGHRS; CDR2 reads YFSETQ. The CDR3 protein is CASSPFLSMNTEAFF. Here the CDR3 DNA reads TGCGCCAGCAGCCCCTTTTTAAGCATGAACACTGAAGCTTTCTTT. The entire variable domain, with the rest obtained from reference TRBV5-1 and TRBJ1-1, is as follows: KAGVTQTPRYLIKTRGQQVTLSCSPISGHRSVSWYQQTPGQGLQFLFEYFSETQRNKGNFPGRFSGRQFSNSRSEMNVSTLELGDSALYLCASSPFLSMNTEAFFGQGTRLTVV.

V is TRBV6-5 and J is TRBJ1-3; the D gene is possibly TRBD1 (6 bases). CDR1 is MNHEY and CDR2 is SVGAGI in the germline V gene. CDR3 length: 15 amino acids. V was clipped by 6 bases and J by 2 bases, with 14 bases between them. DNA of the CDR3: TGTGCCAGCAGCCGAGGGACATTGCCTGGAAACACCATATATTTT. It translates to CASSRGTLPGNTIYF.

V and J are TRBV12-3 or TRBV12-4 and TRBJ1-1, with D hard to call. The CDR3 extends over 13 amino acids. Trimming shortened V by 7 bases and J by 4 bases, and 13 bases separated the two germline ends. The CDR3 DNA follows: TGTGCCAGCAATCCCGCAGGAGGCACTGAAGCTTTCTTT. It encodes CASNPAGGTEAFF.

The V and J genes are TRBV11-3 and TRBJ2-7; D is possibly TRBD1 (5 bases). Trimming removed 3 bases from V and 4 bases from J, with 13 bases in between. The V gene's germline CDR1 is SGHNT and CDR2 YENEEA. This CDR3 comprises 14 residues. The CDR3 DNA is TGTGCCAGCAGCTTTGGCAGGGTAAATTACGAGCAGTACTTC. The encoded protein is CASSFGRVNYEQYF. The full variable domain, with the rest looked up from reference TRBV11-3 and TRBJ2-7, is EAGVVQSPRYKIIEKKQPVAFWCNPISGHNTLYWYLQNLGQGPELLIRYENEEAVDDSQLPKDRFSAERLKGVDSTLKIQPAELGDSAVYLCASSFGRVNYEQYFGPGTRLTVT.

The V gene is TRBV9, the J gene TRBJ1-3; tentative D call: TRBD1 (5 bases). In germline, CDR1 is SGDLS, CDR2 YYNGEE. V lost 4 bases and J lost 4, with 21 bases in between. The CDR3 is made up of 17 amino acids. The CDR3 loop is CASSPQFGGRAGNTIYF. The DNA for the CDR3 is TGTGCCAGCAGCCCCCAATTCGGGGGGAGGGCCGGAAACACCATATATTTT.

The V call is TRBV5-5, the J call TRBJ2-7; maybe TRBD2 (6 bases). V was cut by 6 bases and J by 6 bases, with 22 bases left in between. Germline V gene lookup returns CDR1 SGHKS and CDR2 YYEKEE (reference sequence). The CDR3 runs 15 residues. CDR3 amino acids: CASTILGGDGLEQYV. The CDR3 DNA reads TGTGCCAGCACCATTCTGGGGGGAGACGGGCTCGAGCAGTACGTC.

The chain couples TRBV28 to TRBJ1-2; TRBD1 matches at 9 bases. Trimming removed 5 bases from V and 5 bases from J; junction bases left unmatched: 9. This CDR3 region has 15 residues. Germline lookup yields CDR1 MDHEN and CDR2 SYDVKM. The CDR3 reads CASSPGQGTIYGYTF. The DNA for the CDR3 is TGTGCCAGCAGTCCCGGACAGGGGACTATATATGGCTACACCTTC.

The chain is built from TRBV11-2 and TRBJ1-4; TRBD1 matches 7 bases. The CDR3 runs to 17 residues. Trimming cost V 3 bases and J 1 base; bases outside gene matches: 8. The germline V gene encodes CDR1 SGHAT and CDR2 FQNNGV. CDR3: CASSFRVYRGTNEKLFF. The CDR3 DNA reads TGTGCCAGCAGCTTCCGGGTGTACAGGGGAACTAATGAAAAACTGTTTTTT.

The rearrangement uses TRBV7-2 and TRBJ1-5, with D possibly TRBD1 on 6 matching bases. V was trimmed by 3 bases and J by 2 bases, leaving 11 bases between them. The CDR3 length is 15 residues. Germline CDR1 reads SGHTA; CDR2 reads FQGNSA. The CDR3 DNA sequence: TGTGCCAGCAGCTTCCAACAGGGAGGCAATCAGCCCCAGCATTTT. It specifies CASSFQQGGNQPQHF.

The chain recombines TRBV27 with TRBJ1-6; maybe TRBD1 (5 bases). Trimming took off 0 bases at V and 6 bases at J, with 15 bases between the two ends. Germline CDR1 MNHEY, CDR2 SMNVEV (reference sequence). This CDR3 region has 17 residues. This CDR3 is CASSLSSGTGGNSPLHF. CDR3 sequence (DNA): TGTGCCAGCAGTTTATCGTCGGGGACGGGGGGTAATTCACCCCTCCACTTT.

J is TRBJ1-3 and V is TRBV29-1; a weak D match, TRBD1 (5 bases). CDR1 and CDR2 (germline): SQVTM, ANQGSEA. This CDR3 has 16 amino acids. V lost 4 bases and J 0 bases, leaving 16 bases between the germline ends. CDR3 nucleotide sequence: TGCAGCGTTGTAGAATCAACAGGCAACTCTGGAAACACCATATATTTT. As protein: CSVVESTGNSGNTIYF. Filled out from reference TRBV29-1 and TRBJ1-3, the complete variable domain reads SAVISQKPSRDICQRGTSLTIQCQVDSQVTMMFWYRQQPGQSLTLIATANQGSEATYESGFVIDKFPISRPNLTFSTLTVSNMSPEDSSIYLCSVVESTGNSGNTIYFGEGSWLTVV.

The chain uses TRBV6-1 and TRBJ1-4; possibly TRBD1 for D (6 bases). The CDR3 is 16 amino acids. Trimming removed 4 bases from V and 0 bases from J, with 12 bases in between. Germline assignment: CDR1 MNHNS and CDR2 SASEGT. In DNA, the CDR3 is TGTGCCAGCAGTGGGACAGATCAGACAACTAATGAAAAACTGTTTTTT. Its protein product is CASSGTDQTTNEKLFF.

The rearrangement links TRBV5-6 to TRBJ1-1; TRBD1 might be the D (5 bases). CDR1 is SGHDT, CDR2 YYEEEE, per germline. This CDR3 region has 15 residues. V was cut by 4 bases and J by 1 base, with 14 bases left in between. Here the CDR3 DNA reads TGTGCCAGCAGCGGGGACGCCGGGGGGAACACTGAAGCTTTCTTT. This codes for CASSGDAGGNTEAFF. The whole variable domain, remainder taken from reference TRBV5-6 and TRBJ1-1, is DAGVTQSPTHLIKTRGQQVTLRCSPKSGHDTVSWYQQALGQGPQFIFQYYEEEERQRGNFPDRFSGHQFPNYSSELNVNALLLGDSALYLCASSGDAGGNTEAFFGQGTRLTVV.

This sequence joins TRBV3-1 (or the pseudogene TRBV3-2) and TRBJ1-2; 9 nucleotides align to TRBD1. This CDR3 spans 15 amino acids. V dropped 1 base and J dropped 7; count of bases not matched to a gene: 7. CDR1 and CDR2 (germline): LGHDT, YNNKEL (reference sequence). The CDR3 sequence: CASSQAGTGPTGYTF. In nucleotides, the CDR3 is TGTGCCAGCAGCCAAGCCGGGACAGGGCCTACTGGCTACACCTTC.

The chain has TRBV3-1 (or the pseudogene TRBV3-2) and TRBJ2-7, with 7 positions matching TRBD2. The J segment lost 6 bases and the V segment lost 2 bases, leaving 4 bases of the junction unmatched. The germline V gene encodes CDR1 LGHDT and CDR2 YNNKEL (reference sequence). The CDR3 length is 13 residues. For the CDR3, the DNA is TGTGCCAGCAGCCAATGGGGGGGAGTCGAGCAGTACTTC. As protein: CASSQWGGVEQYF.

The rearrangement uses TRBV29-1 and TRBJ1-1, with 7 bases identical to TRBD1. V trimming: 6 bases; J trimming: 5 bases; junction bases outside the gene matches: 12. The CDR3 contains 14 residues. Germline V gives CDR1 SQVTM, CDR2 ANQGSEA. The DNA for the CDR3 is TGCAGCGTCGTGAGGCAGGGGGAGTGGACTGAAGCTTTCTTT. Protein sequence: CSVVRQGEWTEAFF.

The CDR3 DNA sequence: TGTGCCAGCAGCTACCGCGGGGACTCACCCCTCCACTTT. Protein product: CASSYRGDSPLHF. The chain employs TRBV5-8 and TRBJ1-6, with D perhaps TRBD1 (5 bases). The CDR3 consists of 13 residues. The germline gives CDR1 SGHTS, CDR2 YDEGEE. V lost 3 bases to trimming and J lost 10 bases, with 11 bases between them.